This passage covers 15 T cell receptor beta chains from one sample sequenced in a study of CD8+CD57+ T cells in acquired aplastic anemia. CDR3 and TCR beta VDJ profiling relied on genomic DNA as the template. TCRdb processed the reads anew with MiXCR; each CDR3 protein has one entry. Of about 190,000 distinct CDR3 sequences listed, less than 70% are singletons. The sequencing sample was made of sorted CD4+, CD8+, or CD8+CD57+ T cells (not recorded which) from PBMCs. The receptors come from a human donor in good health, serving as a control.

This chain uses TRBV10-3 with TRBJ1-6, with TRBD1 matching over 7 bases. Germline loops: CDR1 ENHRY, CDR2 SYGVKD. J was trimmed by 0 bases and V by 5 bases; bases with no gene match: 7. The CDR3 runs 17 residues. In nucleotides, the CDR3 is TGTGCCATCAGTTCGGGACAGTCAAGCTCCTATAATTCACCCCTCCACTTT. Its translation: CAISSGQSSSYNSPLHF.

This chain links TRBV24-1 with TRBJ1-3; the D gene is possibly TRBD1 (5 bases). Germline loops: CDR1 KGHDR, CDR2 SFDVKD. CDR3 length: 15 amino acids. The V and J ends lost 4 bases and 0 bases respectively, with 9 bases between them. The CDR3 here is CATSDPDSSGNTIYF. The CDR3 DNA is TGTGCCACCAGTGACCCTGACAGCTCTGGAAACACCATATATTTT.

This clonotype was counted at least ten times. The chain joins TRBV6-6 to TRBJ2-7; D may correspond to TRBD1 or TRBD2 (7 bases each). The V gene lost 5 bases and the J gene lost 3 bases, with 17 bases spanning the gap. The CDR3 is 15 amino acids. Germline V gives CDR1 MNHNY, CDR2 SVGAGI (reference sequence). CDR3 region: CASSGSTGRGYEQYF. Here the CDR3 DNA reads TGTGCCAGCAGTGGCTCGACAGGGAGGGGCTACGAGCAGTACTTC.

This clonotype turned up a few times. The V gene is TRBV20-1, the J gene TRBJ2-5; 11 nucleotides agree with TRBD1. Germline V gene data show CDR1 as DFQATT and CDR2 as SNEGSKA (reference sequence). The CDR3 runs to 12 residues. The ends lost 7 bases at V and 5 bases at J; junction bases unmatched: 3. The DNA for the CDR3 is TGCAGTGGGACAGGGGGCAGGGAGACCCAGTACTTC. Its protein is CSGTGGRETQYF.

The J gene is TRBJ1-2, the V gene TRBV2; D is uncertain. V was clipped by 7 bases and J by 4 bases, with 10 bases between them. Germline V gene sequence: CDR1 SNHLY, CDR2 FYNNEI. This CDR3 has 12 amino acids. CDR3 nucleotides: TGTGCCAGCATCGGGGATACCTATGGCTACACCTTC. Its translation: CASIGDTYGYTF.

This clonotype was seen repeatedly, ten times or more. The rearrangement joins TRBV24-1 to TRBJ1-2; a possible D gene is TRBD1 (5 bases). CDR3 length: 12 amino acids. Germline lookup yields CDR1 KGHDR and CDR2 SFDVKD. The germline V and J ends were trimmed by 6 bases and 5 bases, with 9 bases remaining between them. The CDR3 sequence is CATSLRGYGYTF. The CDR3, as DNA: TGTGCCACCAGTCTAAGGGGATATGGCTACACCTTC.

This clonotype was seen once. J is TRBJ1-5 and V is TRBV15; D perhaps matches TRBD1 (5 bases). The ends were cut back, 9 bases at V and 2 bases at J, with 14 bases in the middle. The CDR3 sequence is 14 residues long. Germline V CDR1 and CDR2: LNHNV, YYDKDF (reference sequence). The CDR3 reads CATDYGTGNQPQHF. The DNA for the CDR3 is TGTGCCACAGACTACGGGACGGGCAATCAGCCCCAGCATTTT. Supplemented by reference TRBV15 and TRBJ1-5, the full variable domain reads DAMVIQNPRYQVTQFGKPVTLSCSQTLNHNVMYWYQQKSSQAPKLLFHYYDKDFNNEADTPDNFQSRRPNTSFCFLDIRSPGLGDTAMYLCATDYGTGNQPQHFGDGTRLSIL.

The V and J genes are TRBV24-1 and TRBJ2-1; 8 positions agree with TRBD2. CDR3 length: 16 amino acids. The germline CDR1 and CDR2 sequences are KGHDR and SFDVKD. The J segment lost 0 bases and the V segment lost 6 bases, leaving 6 bases of the junction unmatched. CDR3 sequence reads: CATSSSGLSSYNEQFF. CDR3 DNA sequence: TGTGCCACCAGTTCTAGCGGGTTGAGCTCCTACAATGAGCAGTTCTTC.

This clonotype appeared a few times. This may be a read error, as it is one base from a much larger clone. The chain links TRBV19 to TRBJ2-2; 9 bases line up with TRBD1. Germline V lookup: CDR1 LNHDA, CDR2 SQIVND (reference sequence). V lost 4 bases and J lost 4; bases outside the gene matches: 10. The CDR3 runs 17 residues. Here the CDR3 DNA reads TGTGCCAGTAGTAGGGGGACAGGGAGGGCGAGCACCGGGGAGCTGTTTTTT. It yields the protein CASSRGTGRASTGELFF.

V gene TRBV7-2 combines with J gene TRBJ1-6, with a tentative D call TRBD1 (5 bases). The CDR3 has 16 residues. Trimming stripped 4 bases from V and 8 bases from J, with 18 bases between. Germline V gives CDR1 SGHTA, CDR2 FQGNSA. CDR3 DNA: TGTGCCAGCAGCTCGGCAACGGGACGGAGACATTCACCCCTCCACTTT. Translated: CASSSATGRRHSPLHF.

The sample holds many counts of this clonotype. The rearrangement uses TRBV6-5 and TRBJ1-1; D remains ambiguous. Germline CDR1 is MNHEY and CDR2 is SVGAGI. V shed 2 bases and J shed 1 base, with 11 bases lying between them. The CDR3 is made up of 15 amino acids. The CDR3 region has the DNA TGTGCCAGCAGTTACCTTAGTACAGCGAACACTGAAGCTTTCTTT. Translated: CASSYLSTANTEAFF.

This clonotype has just one count. The CDR3 carries no conserved terminal phenylalanine or tryptophan, so it likely arises from a read error. The chain recombines TRBV20-1 with TRBJ1-5; no firm D call. CDR3 size: 13 residues. CDR1 is DFQATT, CDR2 SNEGSKA, per germline (reference sequence). V was shortened by 3 bases and J by 5 bases, with 11 bases between the two germline ends. The CDR3 bases are TGCAGTGCTAGTCGCGACATCGATCAGCCCCAGCATTCT. Translation: CSASRDIDQPQHS.

J is TRBJ1-5 and V is TRBV19, with a possible D match to TRBD1 (5 bases). The CDR3 contains 15 residues. Trimming removed 6 bases from V and 5 bases from J, with 17 bases in between. Per the germline V gene, CDR1 is LNHDA and CDR2 is SQIVND (reference sequence). This CDR3 reads CASRRAGRDHQPQHF. CDR3 DNA sequence: TGTGCCAGTAGGCGGGCAGGGAGGGATCATCAGCCCCAGCATTTT.

Ten or more counts support this clonotype. V is TRBV6-6 and J is TRBJ2-1, with D hard to call. Trimming took 0 bases from V and 8 from J, leaving 5 bases between them. The CDR3 has 12 residues. Germline assignment: CDR1 MNHNY and CDR2 SVGAGI (reference sequence). The CDR3 here is CASSYSADEQFF. DNA for the CDR3: TGTGCCAGCAGTTACTCGGCAGATGAGCAGTTCTTC.

This clonotype occurred many times. J is TRBJ1-1 and V is TRBV29-1; 11 bases fit TRBD1. Unmatched junction bases numbered 11, after V lost 4 bases and J lost 1 base. This CDR3 contains 17 residues. CDR1 is SQVTM, CDR2 ANQGSEA, per germline. This CDR3 is CSVGVVGTGGPNTEAFF. The CDR3 DNA is TGCAGCGTTGGAGTAGTGGGGACAGGGGGTCCGAACACTGAAGCTTTCTTT. Using reference TRBV29-1 and TRBJ1-1 for the parts outside the CDR3, the full variable domain is SAVISQKPSRDICQRGTSLTIQCQVDSQVTMMFWYRQQPGQSLTLIATANQGSEATYESGFVIDKFPISRPNLTFSTLTVSNMSPEDSSIYLCSVGVVGTGGPNTEAFFGQGTRLTVV.